A single sample is the source of the 2 T cell receptor beta chains below, sequenced in a study of blood T cell repertoires in COVID-19. Sequencing used immunoSEQ multiplex PCR; TCRdb keeps in-frame clones, though not all of them. The sample lists 60,000 to 75,000 clones; around 79% were seen once. The specimen sequenced was peripheral blood. The receptors shown here come from a man aged 55 to 70 with active or convalescent COVID-19.

The CDR3 DNA follows: TGTGCCAGCAGCAAGATTGGACAGTTGAACACTGAAGCTTTCTTT. It is translated as CASSKIGQLNTEAFF. V is TRBV7-9 and J is TRBJ1-1, with D possibly TRBD1 on 6 matching bases. The V gene lost 5 bases and the J gene lost 0 bases, with 13 bases spanning the gap. In germline, CDR1 is SEHNR, CDR2 FQNEAQ (reference sequence). The CDR3 is made up of 15 amino acids. The whole variable domain, remainder taken from reference TRBV7-9 and TRBJ1-1, is DTGVSQNPRHKITKRGQNVTFRCDPISEHNRLYWYRQTLGQGPEFLTYFQNEAQLEKSRLLSDRFSAERPKGSFSTLEIQRTEQGDSAMYLCASSKIGQLNTEAFFGQGTRLTVV.

This clone was detected a few times. V is TRBV19 and J is TRBJ1-1; 7 bases agree with TRBD1. V lost 4 bases and J lost 5; bases outside the gene matches: 10. The CDR3 is 15 residues long. Per germline, CDR1 LNHDA and CDR2 SQIVND (reference sequence). CDR3 sequence: CASSNPYRGRTEAFF. The CDR3 DNA sequence: TGTGCCAGTAGTAACCCGTACAGGGGTAGAACTGAAGCTTTCTTT.